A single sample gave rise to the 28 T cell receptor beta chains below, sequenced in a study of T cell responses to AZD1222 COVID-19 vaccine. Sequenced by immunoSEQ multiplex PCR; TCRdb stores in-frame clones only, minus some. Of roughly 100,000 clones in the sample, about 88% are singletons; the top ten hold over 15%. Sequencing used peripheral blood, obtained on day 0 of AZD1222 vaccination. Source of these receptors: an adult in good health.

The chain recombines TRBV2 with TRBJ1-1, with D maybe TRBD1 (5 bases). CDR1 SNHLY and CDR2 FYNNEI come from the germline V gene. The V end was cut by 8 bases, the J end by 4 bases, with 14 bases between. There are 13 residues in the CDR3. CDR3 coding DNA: TGTGCCAGCGGGGGACTAAGGTCCACTGAAGCTTTCTTT. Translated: CASGGLRSTEAFF.

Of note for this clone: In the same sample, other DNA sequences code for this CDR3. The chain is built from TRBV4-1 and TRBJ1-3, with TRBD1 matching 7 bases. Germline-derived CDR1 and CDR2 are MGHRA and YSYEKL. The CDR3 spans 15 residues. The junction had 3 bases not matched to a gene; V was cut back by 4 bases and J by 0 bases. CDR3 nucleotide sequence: TGCGCCAGCAGCCCTAGACAGGGCTCTGGAAACACCATATATTTT. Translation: CASSPRQGSGNTIYF.

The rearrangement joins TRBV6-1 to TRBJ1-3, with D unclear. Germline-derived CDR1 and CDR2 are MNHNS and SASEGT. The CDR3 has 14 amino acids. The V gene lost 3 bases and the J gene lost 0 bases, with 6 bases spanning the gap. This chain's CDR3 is CASSESGSGNTIYF. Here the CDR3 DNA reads TGTGCCAGCAGTGAGTCGGGCTCTGGAAACACCATATATTTT.

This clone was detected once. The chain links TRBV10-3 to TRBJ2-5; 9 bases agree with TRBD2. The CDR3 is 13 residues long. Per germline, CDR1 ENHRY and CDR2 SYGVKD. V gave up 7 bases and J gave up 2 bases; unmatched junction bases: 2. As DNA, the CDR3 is TGTGCCATCAAGGCGGGGGGGCAAGAGACCCAGTACTTC. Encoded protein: CAIKAGGQETQYF.

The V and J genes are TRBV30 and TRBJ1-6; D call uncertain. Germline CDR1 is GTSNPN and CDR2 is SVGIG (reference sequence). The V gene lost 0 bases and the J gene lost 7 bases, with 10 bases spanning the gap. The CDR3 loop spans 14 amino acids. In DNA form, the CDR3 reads TGTGCCTGGAGTGTAGAACAGCTAAATTCACCCCTCCACTTT. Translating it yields CAWSVEQLNSPLHF.

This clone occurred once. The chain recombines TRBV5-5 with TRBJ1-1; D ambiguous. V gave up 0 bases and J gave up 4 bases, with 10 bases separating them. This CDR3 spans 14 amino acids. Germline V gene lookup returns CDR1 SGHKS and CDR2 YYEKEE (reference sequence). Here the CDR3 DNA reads TGTGCCAGCAGCTTGGAGTGGGTGTCCACTGAAGCTTTCTTT. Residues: CASSLEWVSTEAFF.

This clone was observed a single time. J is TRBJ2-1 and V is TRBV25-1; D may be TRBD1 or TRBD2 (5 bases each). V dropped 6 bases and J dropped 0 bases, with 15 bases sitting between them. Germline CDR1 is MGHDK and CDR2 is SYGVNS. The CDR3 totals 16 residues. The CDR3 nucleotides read TGTGCCAGCAGCGGGGACGCCAGTTTCTCCTACAATGAGCAGTTCTTC. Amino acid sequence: CASSGDASFSYNEQFF.

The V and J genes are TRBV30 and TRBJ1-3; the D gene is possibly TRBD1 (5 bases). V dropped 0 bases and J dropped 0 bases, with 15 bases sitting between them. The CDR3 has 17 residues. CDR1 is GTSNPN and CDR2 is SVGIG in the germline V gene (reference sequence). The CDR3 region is CAWSVAGAYSSGNTIYF. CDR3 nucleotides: TGTGCCTGGAGTGTAGCCGGGGCCTACAGCTCTGGAAACACCATATATTTT.

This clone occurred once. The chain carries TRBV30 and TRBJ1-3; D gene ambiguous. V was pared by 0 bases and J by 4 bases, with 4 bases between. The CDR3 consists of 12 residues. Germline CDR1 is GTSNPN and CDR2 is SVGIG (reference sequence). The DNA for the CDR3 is TGTGCCTGGAGTGTACAAGGAAACACCATATATTTT. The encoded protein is CAWSVQGNTIYF.

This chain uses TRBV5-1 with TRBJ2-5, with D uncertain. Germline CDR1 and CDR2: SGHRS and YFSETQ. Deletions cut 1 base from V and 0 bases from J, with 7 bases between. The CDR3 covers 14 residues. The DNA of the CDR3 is TGCGCCAGCAGCTTGAACGCTGACCAAGAGACCCAGTACTTC. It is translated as CASSLNADQETQYF.

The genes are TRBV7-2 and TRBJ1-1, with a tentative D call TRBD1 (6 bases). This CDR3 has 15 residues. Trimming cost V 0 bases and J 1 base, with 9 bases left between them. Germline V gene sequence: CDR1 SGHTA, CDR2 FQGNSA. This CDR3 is CASSLALGANTEAFF. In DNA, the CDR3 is TGTGCCAGCAGCTTAGCCCTGGGGGCGAACACTGAAGCTTTCTTT.

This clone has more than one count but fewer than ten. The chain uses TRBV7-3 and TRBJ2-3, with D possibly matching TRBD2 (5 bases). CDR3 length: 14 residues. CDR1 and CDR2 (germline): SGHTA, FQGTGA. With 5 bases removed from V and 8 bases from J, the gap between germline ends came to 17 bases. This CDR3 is CASSPIEDAGTQYF. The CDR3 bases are TGTGCCAGCAGCCCTATAGAGGATGCGGGTACGCAGTATTTT.

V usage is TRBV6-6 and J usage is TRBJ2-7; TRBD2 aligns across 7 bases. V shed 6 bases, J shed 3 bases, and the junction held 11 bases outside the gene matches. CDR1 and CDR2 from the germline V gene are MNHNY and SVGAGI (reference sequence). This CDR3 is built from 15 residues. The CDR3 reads CASSPRGGEYYEQYF. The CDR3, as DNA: TGTGCCAGCAGCCCCCGTGGGGGGGAGTACTACGAGCAGTACTTC.

This CDR3 is CASSQGTGRDGYTF. CDR3 bases: TGTGCCAGCAGCCAGGGGACAGGGAGGGACGGCTACACCTTC. V and J are TRBV3-1 (or the pseudogene TRBV3-2) and TRBJ1-2, with 9 bases matching TRBD1. The CDR3 extends over 14 amino acids. Germline assignment: CDR1 LGHDT and CDR2 YNNKEL (reference sequence). Trimming at V came to 3 bases and at J to 8 bases, leaving 7 bases not matched to a gene.

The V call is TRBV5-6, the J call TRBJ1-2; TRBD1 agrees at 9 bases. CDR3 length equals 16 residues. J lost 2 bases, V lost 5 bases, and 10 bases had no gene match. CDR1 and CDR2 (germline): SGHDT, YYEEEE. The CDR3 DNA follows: TGTGCCAGCAGGCAATTGGGACAGGGAGAGAACTATGGCTACACCTTC. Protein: CASRQLGQGENYGYTF.

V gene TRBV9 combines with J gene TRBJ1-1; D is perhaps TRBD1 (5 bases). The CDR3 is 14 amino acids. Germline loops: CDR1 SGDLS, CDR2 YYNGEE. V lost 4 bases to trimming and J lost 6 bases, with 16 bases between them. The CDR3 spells CASSRDGRSAEAFF. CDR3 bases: TGTGCCAGCAGCCGGGACGGGAGAAGCGCTGAAGCTTTCTTT.

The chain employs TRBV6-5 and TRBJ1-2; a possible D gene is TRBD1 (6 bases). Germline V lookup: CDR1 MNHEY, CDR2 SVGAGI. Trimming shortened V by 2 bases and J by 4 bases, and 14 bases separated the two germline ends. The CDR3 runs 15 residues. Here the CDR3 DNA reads TGTGCCAGCAGTTACACGACAGGAGGAGGCTATGGCTACACCTTC. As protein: CASSYTTGGGYGYTF.

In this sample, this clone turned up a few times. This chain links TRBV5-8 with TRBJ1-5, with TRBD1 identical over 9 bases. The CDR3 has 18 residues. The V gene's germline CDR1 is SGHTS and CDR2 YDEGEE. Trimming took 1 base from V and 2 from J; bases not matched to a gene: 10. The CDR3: CASSLTRDREIGNQPQHF. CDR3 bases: TGTGCCAGCAGCTTGACCCGGGACAGGGAAATTGGCAATCAGCCCCAGCATTTT.

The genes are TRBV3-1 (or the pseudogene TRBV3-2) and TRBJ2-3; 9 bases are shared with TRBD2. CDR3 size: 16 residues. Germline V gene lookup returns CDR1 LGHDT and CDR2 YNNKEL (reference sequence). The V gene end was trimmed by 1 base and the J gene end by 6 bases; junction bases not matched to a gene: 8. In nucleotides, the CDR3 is TGTGCCAGCAGCCAAGGCTGGCGGGGGGGCCGGGATACGCAGTATTTT. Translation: CASSQGWRGGRDTQYF.

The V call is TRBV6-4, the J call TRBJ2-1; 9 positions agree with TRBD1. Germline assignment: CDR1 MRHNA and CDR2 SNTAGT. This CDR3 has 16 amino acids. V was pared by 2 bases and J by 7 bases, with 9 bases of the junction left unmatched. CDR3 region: CASSDRSGTGYNEQFF. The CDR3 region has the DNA TGTGCCAGCAGTGACCGATCCGGGACAGGGTATAATGAGCAGTTCTTC.

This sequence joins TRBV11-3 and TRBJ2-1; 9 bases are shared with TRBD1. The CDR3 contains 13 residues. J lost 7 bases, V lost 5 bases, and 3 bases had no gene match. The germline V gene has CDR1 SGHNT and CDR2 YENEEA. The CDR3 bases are TGTGCCAGCAGCACGACAGGGGGTAATGAGCAGTTCTTC. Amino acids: CASSTTGGNEQFF.

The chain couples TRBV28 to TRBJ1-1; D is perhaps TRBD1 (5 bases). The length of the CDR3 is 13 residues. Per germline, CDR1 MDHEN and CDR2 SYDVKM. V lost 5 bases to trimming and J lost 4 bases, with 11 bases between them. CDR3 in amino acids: CASSLGTGTEAFF. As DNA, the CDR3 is TGTGCCAGCAGTCTAGGGACGGGCACTGAAGCTTTCTTT. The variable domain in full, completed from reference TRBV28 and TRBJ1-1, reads DVKVTQSSRYLVKRTGEKVFLECVQDMDHENMFWYRQDPGLGLRLIYFSYDVKMKEKGDIPEGYSVSREKKERFSLILESASTNQTSMYLCASSLGTGTEAFFGQGTRLTVV.

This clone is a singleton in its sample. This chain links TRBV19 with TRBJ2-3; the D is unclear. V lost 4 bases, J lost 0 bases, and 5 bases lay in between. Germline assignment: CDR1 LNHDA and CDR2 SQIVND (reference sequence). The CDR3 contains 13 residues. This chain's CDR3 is CASSTPSTDTQYF. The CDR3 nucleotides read TGTGCCAGTAGTACTCCTAGCACAGATACGCAGTATTTT.

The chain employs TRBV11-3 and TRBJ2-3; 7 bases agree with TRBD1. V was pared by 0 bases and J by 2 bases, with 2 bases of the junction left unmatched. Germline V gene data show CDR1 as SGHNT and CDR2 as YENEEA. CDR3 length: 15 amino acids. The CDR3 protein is CASSLEGQYTDTQYF. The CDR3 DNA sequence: TGTGCCAGCAGCTTAGAGGGACAGTACACAGATACGCAGTATTTT. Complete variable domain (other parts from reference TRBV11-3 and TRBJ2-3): EAGVVQSPRYKIIEKKQPVAFWCNPISGHNTLYWYLQNLGQGPELLIRYENEEAVDDSQLPKDRFSAERLKGVDSTLKIQPAELGDSAVYLCASSLEGQYTDTQYFGPGTRLTVL.

This CDR3 reads CASSRPGTGNYGYTF. CDR3 coding DNA: TGTGCCAGTAGCCGTCCCGGGACAGGGAACTATGGCTACACCTTC. This chain joins TRBV19 and TRBJ1-2; 9 bases match TRBD1. V shed 6 bases and J 2 bases; nucleotides not matched to a gene: 7. Germline CDR1 is LNHDA and CDR2 is SQIVND (reference sequence). CDR3 length: 15 amino acids.

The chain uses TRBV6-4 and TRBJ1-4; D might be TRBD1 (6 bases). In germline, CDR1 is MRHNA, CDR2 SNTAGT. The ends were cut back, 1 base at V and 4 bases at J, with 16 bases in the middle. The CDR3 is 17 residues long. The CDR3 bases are TGTGCCAGCAGTGACTGGAGGAGGGGCAGGGGTAATGAAAAACTGTTTTTT. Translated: CASSDWRRGRGNEKLFF.

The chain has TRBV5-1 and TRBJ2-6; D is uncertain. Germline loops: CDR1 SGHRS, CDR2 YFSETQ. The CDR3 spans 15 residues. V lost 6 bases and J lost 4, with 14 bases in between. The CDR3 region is CASTPATGGANVLTF. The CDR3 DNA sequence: TGCGCCAGCACCCCTGCGACCGGAGGGGCCAACGTCCTGACTTTC.

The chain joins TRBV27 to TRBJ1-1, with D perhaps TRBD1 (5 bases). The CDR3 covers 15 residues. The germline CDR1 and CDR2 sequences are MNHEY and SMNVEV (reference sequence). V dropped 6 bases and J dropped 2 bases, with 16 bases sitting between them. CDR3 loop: CASRPPPGLNTEAFF. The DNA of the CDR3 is TGTGCCAGCAGACCCCCCCCGGGACTAAACACTGAAGCTTTCTTT.